The rows below give T cell receptor beta chains drawn from one sample of a study of blood T cell repertoires in COVID-19. Sequencing was performed with immunoSEQ multiplex PCR; in TCRdb, only in-frame clones are kept and a portion is missing. The sample includes about 190,000 clones, approximately 84% of them seen just once. Material: peripheral blood. Receptors were obtained from a woman aged 70-85 years with active or convalescent COVID-19. Both conserved end residues are part of each CDR3. The D gene is left open where the match is weak. Only part of the rows carry a size: once, few, many, or a class if the clone is expanded.

clone_size	d_call	v_call	j_call	cdr3_aa	cdr3_nt
-	-	TRBV6-5	TRBJ1-5	CASTTGWGQPQHF	TGTGCCAGCACCACAGGGTGGGGGCAGCCCCAGCATTTT
-	-	TRBV20-1	TRBJ1-1	CSASRQANTEAFF	TGCAGTGCTAGTCGACAGGCTAACACTGAAGCTTTCTTT
-	-	TRBV19	TRBJ2-5	CASSIIVSGLETQYF	TGTGCCAGTAGTATAATCGTCAGCGGGCTGGAGACCCAGTACTTC
-	-	TRBV7-9	TRBJ1-1	CASSSRQGEAFF	TGTGCCAGCAGTTCCCGGCAGGGGGAAGCTTTCTTT
-	TRBD1	TRBV18	TRBJ2-1	CASSPGQGAGKGNEQFF	TGTGCCAGCTCACCAGGCCAGGGGGCAGGTAAAGGCAATGAGCAGTTCTTC
once	TRBD2	TRBV28	TRBJ2-7	CASRRLAASSYEQYF	TGTGCCAGCAGGAGACTAGCGGCAAGCTCCTACGAGCAGTACTTC
-	-	TRBV19	TRBJ1-3	CAEIILPLSGNTIYF	TGTGCCGAGATTATCCTCCCCCTATCTGGAAACACCATATATTTT
-	TRBD2	TRBV13	TRBJ2-7	CASSLTTSGEEQYF	TGTGCCAGCAGCTTAACGACTAGCGGGGAAGAGCAGTACTTC
-	-	TRBV28	TRBJ2-1	CASSFRPISSYNEQFF	TGTGCCAGCAGTTTCAGGCCGATAAGCTCCTACAATGAGCAGTTCTTC
-	TRBD2	TRBV3-1/TRBV3-2	TRBJ2-4	CASSHPTTSGQNIQYF	TGTGCCAGCAGCCATCCGACGACTAGCGGACAAAACATTCAGTACTTC
-	-	TRBV2	TRBJ1-1	CASRRDLNTEAFF	TGTGCCAGCAGACGGGACTTGAACACTGAAGCTTTCTTT
once	-	TRBV4-1	TRBJ2-2	CASSQAPLLGELFF	TGCGCCAGCAGCCAAGCCCCCCTATTAGGGGAGCTGTTTTTT
-	TRBD2	TRBV27	TRBJ2-1	CASRGLAASYNEQFF	TGTGCCAGCAGGGGACTAGCGGCCTCCTACAATGAGCAGTTCTTC
once	TRBD2	TRBV7-3	TRBJ2-5	CASSASGSGETQYF	TGTGCCAGCAGCGCGAGCGGGAGCGGAGAGACCCAGTACTTC
-	-	TRBV4-1	TRBJ1-5	CASSQAGSNQPQHF	TGCGCCAGCAGCCAAGCAGGGAGCAATCAGCCCCAGCATTTT
once	-	TRBV6-6	TRBJ2-1	CASSYVDEQFF	TGTGCCAGCAGTTACGTCGATGAGCAGTTCTTC
-	TRBD2	TRBV7-9	TRBJ2-2	CASSLNPAGVFLELFF	TGTGCCAGCAGCTTAAATCCAGCGGGAGTCTTTTTGGAGCTGTTTTTT
-	TRBD1	TRBV6-5	TRBJ1-1	CASRDEQGINTEAFF	TGTGCCAGCAGGGACGAACAGGGGATAAACACTGAAGCTTTCTTT
-	-	TRBV6-5	TRBJ1-5	CASKTDRVSGPQHF	TGTGCCAGCAAAACGGACAGAGTCTCGGGGCCCCAGCATTTT
-	-	TRBV5-1	TRBJ2-7	CASNPGQSYEQYF	TGCGCCAGCAACCCGGGACAATCCTACGAGCAGTACTTC
-	-	TRBV3-1/TRBV3-2	TRBJ2-7	CASSNGQRSYEQYF	TGTGCCAGCAGCAACGGACAGCGTTCCTACGAGCAGTACTTC
few	TRBD1	TRBV5-1	TRBJ1-2	CASSLGTGAGYTF	TGCGCCAGCAGCTTGGGGACAGGGGCTGGCTACACCTTC
-	-	TRBV11-2	TRBJ2-7	CASSLDQSGYRVQYF	TGTGCCAGCAGCTTAGATCAAAGCGGCTATCGGGTGCAGTACTTC
-	TRBD1	TRBV5-1	TRBJ1-1	CASSEGGQGPTEAFF	TGCGCCAGCAGCGAGGGTGGACAGGGACCCACTGAAGCTTTCTTT
few	-	TRBV28	TRBJ1-2	CASTPGGYGYTF	TGTGCCAGCACCCCGGGGGGGTACGGCTACACCTTC
medium-sized	-	TRBV10-1	TRBJ1-1	CASKSRENTEAFF	TGCGCCAGCAAGTCCCGGGAAAACACTGAAGCTTTCTTT
-	TRBD2	TRBV11-2	TRBJ2-5	CASSPLAVLARYQETQYF	TGTGCCAGCAGCCCTCTGGCGGTACTAGCGAGGTACCAAGAGACCCAGTACTTC
-	TRBD1	TRBV19	TRBJ1-4	CASSIGTGSGNEKLFF	TGTGCCAGTAGTATAGGGACAGGGTCCGGGAATGAAAAACTGTTTTTT
-	-	TRBV5-5	TRBJ2-3	CASSLGLPQTDTQYF	TGTGCCAGCAGCTTGGGACTACCGCAGACAGATACGCAGTATTTT
-	TRBD1	TRBV5-1	TRBJ1-1	CASSLAGRQGPVNTEAFF	TGCGCCAGCAGCTTGGCAGGCCGACAGGGCCCGGTAAACACTGAAGCTTTCTTT
-	-	TRBV13	TRBJ1-3	CASSLGGLPNTIYF	TGTGCCAGCAGCTTAGGGGGGCTCCCAAACACCATATATTTT
-	-	TRBV6-5	TRBJ1-6	CASSAEGDSPLHF	TGTGCCAGCAGCGCCGAGGGAGATTCACCCCTCCACTTT
once	TRBD2	TRBV7-3	TRBJ2-1	CASSPVAGSYNEQFF	TGTGCCAGCAGTCCAGTAGCGGGCTCATACAATGAGCAGTTCTTC
few	-	TRBV4-2	TRBJ2-2	CASSLHGWDTMNTGELFF	TGTGCCAGCAGCCTACACGGATGGGACACTATGAACACCGGGGAGCTGTTTTTT
-	TRBD1	TRBV28	TRBJ2-1	CASSLGTAPYNEQFF	TGTGCCAGCAGTCTCGGGACAGCCCCCTACAATGAGCAGTTCTTC
-	-	TRBV2	TRBJ1-1	CASRSNRAPNTEAFF	TGTGCCAGCAGGTCTAACAGGGCACCGAACACTGAAGCTTTCTTT
many	-	TRBV29-1	TRBJ2-7	CSVETVYEQYF	TGCAGCGTTGAGACAGTTTACGAGCAGTACTTC
-	-	TRBV6-5	TRBJ2-2	CASKDLNTGELFF	TGTGCCAGCAAAGACTTGAACACCGGGGAGCTGTTTTTT
-	-	TRBV2	TRBJ2-2	CASRSGLTGELFF	TGTGCCAGCAGGTCAGGCCTGACCGGGGAGCTGTTTTTT